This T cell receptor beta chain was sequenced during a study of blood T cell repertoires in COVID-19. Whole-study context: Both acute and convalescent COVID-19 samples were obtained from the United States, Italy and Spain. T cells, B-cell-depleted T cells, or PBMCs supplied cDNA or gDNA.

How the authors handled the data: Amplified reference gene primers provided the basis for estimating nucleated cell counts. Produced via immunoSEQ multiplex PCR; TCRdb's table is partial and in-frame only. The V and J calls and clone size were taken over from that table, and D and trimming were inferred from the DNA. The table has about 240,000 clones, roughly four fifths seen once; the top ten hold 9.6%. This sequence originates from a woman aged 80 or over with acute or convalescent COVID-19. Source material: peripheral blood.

CDR3 sequence: CASSQGFGGELFF. In DNA, the CDR3 is TGCGCCAGCAGCCAGGGGTTCGGCGGGGAGCTGTTTTTT. J is TRBJ2-2 and V is TRBV10-1; weak D call: TRBD1 (6 bases). CDR1 and CDR2 (germline): WNHNN, SYGVQD (reference sequence). The CDR3 extends over 13 amino acids. Trimming shortened V by 6 bases and J by 7 bases, and 12 bases separated the two germline ends.